This T cell receptor beta chain was observed in a study of CD8 T cells in Susac syndrome. TEMRA cells were FACS-enriched, and CD8+ and CD4+ T cells were isolated negatively. Random hexamers primed reverse transcription of about 0.5 to 1 ug RNA. TCRdb re-derived calls from the immunoSEQ multiplex PCR reads in MiXCR, one entry per CDR3 protein. Among fewer than 200,000 distinct CDR3 sequences listed, under 95% were seen once. V was pared by 7 bases and J by 3 bases, with 2 bases of the junction left unmatched. CDR1 and CDR2 (germline): MNHEY, SVGEGT. This CDR3 is 12 amino acids long. The clonotype comes from a human donor with Susac syndrome. The chain links TRBV6-2 or TRBV6-3 to TRBJ1-2; 7 bases fit TRBD1. The specimen was CD4+ T cells from PBMCs. CDR3 DNA sequence: TGTGCCAGCAATCAGGGGGACTATGGCTACACCTTC. It is translated as CASNQGDYGYTF.